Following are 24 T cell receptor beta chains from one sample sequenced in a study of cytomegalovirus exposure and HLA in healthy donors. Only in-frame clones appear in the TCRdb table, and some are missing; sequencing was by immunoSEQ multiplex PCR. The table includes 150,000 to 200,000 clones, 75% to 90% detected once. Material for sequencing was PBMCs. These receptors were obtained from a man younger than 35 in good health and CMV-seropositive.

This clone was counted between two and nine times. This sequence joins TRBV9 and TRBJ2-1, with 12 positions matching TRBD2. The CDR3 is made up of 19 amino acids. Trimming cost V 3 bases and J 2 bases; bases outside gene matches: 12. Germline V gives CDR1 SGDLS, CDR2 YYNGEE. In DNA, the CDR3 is TGTGCCAGCAGCGCCAGGGAACTCCGACTAGCGGGAGCCTACAATGAGCAGTTCTTC. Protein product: CASSARELRLAGAYNEQFF.

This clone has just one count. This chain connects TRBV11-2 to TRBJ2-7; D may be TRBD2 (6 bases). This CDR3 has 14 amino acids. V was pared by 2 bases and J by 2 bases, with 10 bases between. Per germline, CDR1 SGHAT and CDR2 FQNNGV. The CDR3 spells CASSLNSGPYEQYF. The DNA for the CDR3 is TGTGCCAGCAGCTTAAATAGCGGCCCCTACGAGCAGTACTTC.

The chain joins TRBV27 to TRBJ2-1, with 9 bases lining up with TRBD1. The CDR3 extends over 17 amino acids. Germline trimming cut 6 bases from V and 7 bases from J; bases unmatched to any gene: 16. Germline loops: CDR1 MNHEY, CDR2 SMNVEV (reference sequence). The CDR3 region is CASSAWTGTGSRNEQFF. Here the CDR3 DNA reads TGTGCCAGCAGCGCATGGACCGGGACAGGGAGTCGGAATGAGCAGTTCTTC.

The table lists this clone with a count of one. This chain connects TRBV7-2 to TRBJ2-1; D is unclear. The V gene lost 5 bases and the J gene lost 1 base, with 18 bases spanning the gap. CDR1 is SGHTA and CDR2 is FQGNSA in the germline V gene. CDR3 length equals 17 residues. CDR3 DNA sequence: TGTGCCAGCAGCCCCCGGTCCTCTTCGGAGTCCTACAATGAGCAGTTCTTC. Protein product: CASSPRSSSESYNEQFF.

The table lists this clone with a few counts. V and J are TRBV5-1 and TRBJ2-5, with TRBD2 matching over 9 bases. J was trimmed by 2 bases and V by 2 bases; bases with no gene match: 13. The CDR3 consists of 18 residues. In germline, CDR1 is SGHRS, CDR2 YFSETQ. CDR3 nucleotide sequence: TGCGCCAGCAGCTTCGGGGTAGCGGGAGACATAGGGCAAGAGACCCAGTACTTC. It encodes CASSFGVAGDIGQETQYF.

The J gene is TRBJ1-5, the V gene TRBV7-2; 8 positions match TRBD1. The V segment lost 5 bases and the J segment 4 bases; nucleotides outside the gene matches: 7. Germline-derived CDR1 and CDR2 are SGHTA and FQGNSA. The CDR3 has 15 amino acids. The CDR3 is CASSAGRTGNQPQHF. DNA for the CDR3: TGTGCCAGCAGCGCAGGGCGGACAGGGAATCAGCCCCAGCATTTT.

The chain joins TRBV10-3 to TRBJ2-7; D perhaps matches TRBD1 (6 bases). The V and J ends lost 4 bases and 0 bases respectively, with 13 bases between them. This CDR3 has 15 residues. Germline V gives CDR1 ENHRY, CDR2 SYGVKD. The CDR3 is CAISVGGVPSYEQYF. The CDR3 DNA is TGTGCCATCAGTGTAGGGGGAGTACCCTCCTACGAGCAGTACTTC.

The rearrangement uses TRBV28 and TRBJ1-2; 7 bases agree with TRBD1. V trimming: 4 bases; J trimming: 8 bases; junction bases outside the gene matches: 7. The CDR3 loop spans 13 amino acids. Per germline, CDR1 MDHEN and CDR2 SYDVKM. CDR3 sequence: CASSWITGVGYTF. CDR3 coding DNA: TGTGCCAGCAGTTGGATAACAGGGGTAGGCTACACCTTC.

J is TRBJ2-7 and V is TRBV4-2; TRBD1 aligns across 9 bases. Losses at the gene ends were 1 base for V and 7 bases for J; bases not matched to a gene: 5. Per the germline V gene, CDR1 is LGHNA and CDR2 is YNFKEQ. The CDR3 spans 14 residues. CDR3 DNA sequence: TGTGCCAGCAGCCAAGGGACAGGGGACCGAGAGCAGTACTTC. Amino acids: CASSQGTGDREQYF.

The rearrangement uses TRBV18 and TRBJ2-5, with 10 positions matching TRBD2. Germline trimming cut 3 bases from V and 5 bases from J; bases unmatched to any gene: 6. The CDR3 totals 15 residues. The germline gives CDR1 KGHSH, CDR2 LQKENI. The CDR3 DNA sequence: TGTGCCAGCTCACCGCTAGCGGGAGTTACGGAGACCCAGTACTTC. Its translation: CASSPLAGVTETQYF.

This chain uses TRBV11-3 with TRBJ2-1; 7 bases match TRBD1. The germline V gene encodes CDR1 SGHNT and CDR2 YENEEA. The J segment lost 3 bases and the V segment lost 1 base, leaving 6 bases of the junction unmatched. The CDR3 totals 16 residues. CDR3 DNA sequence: TGTGCCAGCAGCTTAGGTGCAGGGGGTTTCTACAATGAGCAGTTCTTC. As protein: CASSLGAGGFYNEQFF.

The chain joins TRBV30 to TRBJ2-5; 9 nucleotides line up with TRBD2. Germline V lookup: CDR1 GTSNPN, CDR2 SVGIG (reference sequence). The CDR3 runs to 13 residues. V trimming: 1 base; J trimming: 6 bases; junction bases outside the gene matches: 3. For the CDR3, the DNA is TGTGCCTGGAGTGCGTCTAGCGGGAAGACCCAGTACTTC. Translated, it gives CAWSASSGKTQYF.

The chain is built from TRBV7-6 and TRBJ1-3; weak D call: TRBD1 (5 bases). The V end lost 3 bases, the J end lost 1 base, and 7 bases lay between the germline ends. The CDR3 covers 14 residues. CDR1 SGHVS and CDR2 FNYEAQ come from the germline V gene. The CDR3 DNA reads TGTGCCAGCAGCTTTTCAGGGTCTGGAAACACCATATATTTT. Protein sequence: CASSFSGSGNTIYF.

The CDR3, as DNA: TGTGCCAGCAGTTTGGGTAGCGGGAGTTCAGATACGCAGTATTTT. It specifies CASSLGSGSSDTQYF. The rearrangement uses TRBV28 and TRBJ2-3; 9 bases line up with TRBD2. The CDR3 has 15 residues. The V gene's germline CDR1 is MDHEN and CDR2 SYDVKM. J gave up 4 bases and V 3 bases, and 5 bases lay outside the gene matches.

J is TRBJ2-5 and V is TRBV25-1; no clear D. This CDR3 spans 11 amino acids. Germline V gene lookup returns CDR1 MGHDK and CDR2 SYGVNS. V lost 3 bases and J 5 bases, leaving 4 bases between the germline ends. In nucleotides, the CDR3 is TGTGCCAGCAGTGACGGGGAGACCCAGTACTTC. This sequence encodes CASSDGETQYF.

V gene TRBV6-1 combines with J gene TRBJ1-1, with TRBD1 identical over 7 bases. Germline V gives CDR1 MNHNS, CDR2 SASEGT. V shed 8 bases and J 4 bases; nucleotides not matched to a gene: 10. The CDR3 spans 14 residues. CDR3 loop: CASDREGPGTEAFF. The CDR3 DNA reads TGTGCCAGCGACAGGGAAGGTCCGGGCACTGAAGCTTTCTTT.

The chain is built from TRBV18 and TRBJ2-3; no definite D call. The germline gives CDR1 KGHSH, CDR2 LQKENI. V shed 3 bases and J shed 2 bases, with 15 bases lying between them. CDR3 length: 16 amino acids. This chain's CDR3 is CASSPRPSGFTDTQYF. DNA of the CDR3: TGTGCCAGCTCACCCCGCCCGTCAGGCTTCACAGATACGCAGTATTTT.

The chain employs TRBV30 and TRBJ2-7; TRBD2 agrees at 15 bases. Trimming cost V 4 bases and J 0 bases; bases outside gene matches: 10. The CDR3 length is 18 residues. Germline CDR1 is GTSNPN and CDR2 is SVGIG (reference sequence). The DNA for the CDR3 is TGTGCCTGGAACAACAGGGGGACTAGCGGGAGGAGCTCCTACGAGCAGTACTTC. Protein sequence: CAWNNRGTSGRSSYEQYF.

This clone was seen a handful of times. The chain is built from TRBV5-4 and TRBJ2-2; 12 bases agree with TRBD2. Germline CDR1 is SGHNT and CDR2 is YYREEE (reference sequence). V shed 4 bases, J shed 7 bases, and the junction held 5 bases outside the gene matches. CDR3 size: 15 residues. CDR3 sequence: CASSPGLAGNGELFF. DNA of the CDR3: TGTGCCAGCAGCCCTGGACTAGCGGGGAACGGGGAGCTGTTTTTT.

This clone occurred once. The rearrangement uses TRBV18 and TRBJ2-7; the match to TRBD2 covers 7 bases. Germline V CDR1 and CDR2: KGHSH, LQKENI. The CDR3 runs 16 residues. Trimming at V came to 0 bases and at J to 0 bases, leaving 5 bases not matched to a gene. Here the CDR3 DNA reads TGTGCCAGCTCACCACCTCGGGCTAGCGGCTCCTACGAGCAGTACTTC. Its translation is CASSPPRASGSYEQYF.

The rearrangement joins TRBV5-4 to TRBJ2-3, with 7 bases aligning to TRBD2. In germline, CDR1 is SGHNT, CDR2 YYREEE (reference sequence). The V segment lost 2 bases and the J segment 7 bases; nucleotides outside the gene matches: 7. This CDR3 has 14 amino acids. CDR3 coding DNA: TGTGCCAGCAGCTTTAGACTAGCCGACAATACGCAGTATTTT. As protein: CASSFRLADNTQYF.

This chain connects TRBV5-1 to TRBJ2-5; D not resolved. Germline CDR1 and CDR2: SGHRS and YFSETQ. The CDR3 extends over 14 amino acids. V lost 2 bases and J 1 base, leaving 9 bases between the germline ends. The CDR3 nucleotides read TGCGCCAGCAGCTTAACAGCAGCCCAAGAGACCCAGTACTTC. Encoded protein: CASSLTAAQETQYF. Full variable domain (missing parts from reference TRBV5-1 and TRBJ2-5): KAGVTQTPRYLIKTRGQQVTLSCSPISGHRSVSWYQQTPGQGLQFLFEYFSETQRNKGNFPGRFSGRQFSNSRSEMNVSTLELGDSALYLCASSLTAAQETQYFGPGTRLLVL.

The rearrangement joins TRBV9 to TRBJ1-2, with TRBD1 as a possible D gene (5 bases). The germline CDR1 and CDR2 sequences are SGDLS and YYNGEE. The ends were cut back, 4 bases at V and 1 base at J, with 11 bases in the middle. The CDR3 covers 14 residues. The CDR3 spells CASSQTDSNYGYTF. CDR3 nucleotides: TGTGCCAGCAGCCAGACAGATAGTAACTATGGCTACACCTTC.

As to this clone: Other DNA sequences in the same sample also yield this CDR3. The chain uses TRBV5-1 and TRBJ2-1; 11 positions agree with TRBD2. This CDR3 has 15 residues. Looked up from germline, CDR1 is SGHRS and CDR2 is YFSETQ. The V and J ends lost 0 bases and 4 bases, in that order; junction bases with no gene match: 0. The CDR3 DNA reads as TGCGCCAGCAGCTTGGGGACTAGCGGGTACAATGAGCAGTTCTTC. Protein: CASSLGTSGYNEQFF.